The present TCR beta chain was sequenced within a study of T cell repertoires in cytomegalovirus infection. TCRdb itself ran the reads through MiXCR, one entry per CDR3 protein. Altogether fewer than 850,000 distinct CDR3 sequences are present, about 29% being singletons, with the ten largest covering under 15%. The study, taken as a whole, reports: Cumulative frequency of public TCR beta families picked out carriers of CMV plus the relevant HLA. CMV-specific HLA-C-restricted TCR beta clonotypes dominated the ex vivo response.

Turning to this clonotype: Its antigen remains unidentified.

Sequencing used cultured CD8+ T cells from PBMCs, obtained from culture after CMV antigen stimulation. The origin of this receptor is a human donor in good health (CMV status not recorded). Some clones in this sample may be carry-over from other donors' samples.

The chain's CDR3 is CASSWTTGEAYEQFF. The DNA for the CDR3 is TGTGCCAGCAGCTGGACGACAGGGGAAGCGTATGAGCAGTTCTTC. V gene TRBV7-3 combines with J gene TRBJ2-1, with 8 nucleotides matching TRBD1. CDR3 length: 15 residues. V lost 4 bases to trimming and J lost 8 bases; unmatched junction nucleotides: 10. Germline CDR1 reads SGHTA; CDR2 reads FQGTGA.